This T cell receptor beta chain was recorded in a study of cytomegalovirus exposure and HLA in healthy donors. General observations from the study: Highest at DRB1 and lowest at HLA-C, TCR association rates differed among HLA loci in a later analysis. An analysis was carried out at a later point. It showed that HLA-associated TCR beta chains were more clonally expanded than equally common non-associated chains. V- and J-gene trimming in TCR beta was tied to a missense DCLRE1C variant by an analysis performed later.

As for this clone: Its antigen is as yet unknown. Additional DNA sequences in this sample encode the identical CDR3.

Amplification used 60 Vbeta primers and 13 Jbeta primers. The table came from immunoSEQ multiplex PCR; TCRdb's copy has only in-frame clones and leaves some out. The sample comprises about 180,000 clones, roughly 75% of which are singletons, and roughly 2% rests with the top ten. This TCR came from a woman aged 25 to 39 in good health and CMV-seronegative. The sample taken for sequencing was PBMCs.

The CDR3 nucleotides read TGTGCCAGTCGGTCAACAGGGGGCAACACTGAAGCTTTCTTT. Translation gives CASRSTGGNTEAFF. V gene TRBV6-1 combines with J gene TRBJ1-1, with TRBD1 matching 9 bases. The ends lost 9 bases at V and 2 bases at J; junction bases unmatched: 7. The length of the CDR3 is 14 residues. The germline CDR1 and CDR2 sequences are MNHNS and SASEGT.